What follows describes a single T cell receptor (beta chain). V shed 4 bases and J 5 bases; nucleotides not matched to a gene: 7. Germline-derived CDR1 and CDR2 are SGHRS and YFSETQ. This CDR3 is built from 16 residues. From the 5' RACE reads, TCRdb called clonotypes with MiXCR, one entry per CDR3 protein. The table records 40,000 to 65,000 distinct CDR3 sequences, approximately 25% of them present only once. This receptor was obtained from a female donor with breast cancer. The genes are TRBV5-1 and TRBJ2-2; 11 positions match TRBD2. The sequencing sample was made of tumor-infiltrating naive CD4+ T cells sorted from the breast tumor. Described subset: naive CD4+ T cells, CD4+CD45RA+CD25-. This chain's CDR3 is CASSPPGLAATGELFF. The CDR3 nucleotides are TGCGCCAGCAGCCCTCCGGGACTAGCGGCAACCGGGGAGCTGTTTTTT.